The rows below give T cell receptor beta chains drawn from one sample of a study of radiation and T cells in renal cell carcinoma. TCRdb's copy holds only in-frame clones and misses some; the assay was immunoSEQ multiplex PCR. The sample records around 45,000 clones, 65% to 85% being singletons. Sequencing was performed on blood, taken from a patient whose treatment included radiotherapy and nephrectomy. The origin of the receptors is a woman aged 70-85 years with renal cell carcinoma. Each CDR3 is given with its conserved first and last residue. D genes are given only for firm matches. Where a row states a size, it is once, few, many or the class of an expanded clone; other rows omit it.

clone_size,cdr3_length,v_call,j_call,d_call,cdr3_aa,cdr3_nt
few,14,TRBV5-6,TRBJ1-6,TRBD1,CASSRGRVNSPLHF,TGTGCCAGCAGCAGGGGGCGAGTTAATTCACCCCTCCACTTT
NA,13,TRBV18,TRBJ1-2,NA,CASSAAGVYGYTF,TGTGCCAGCTCCGCGGCAGGCGTCTATGGCTACACCTTC
NA,14,TRBV6-6,TRBJ2-7,TRBD2,CATQGLAGTYEQYF,TGTGCCACTCAAGGACTAGCGGGGACCTACGAGCAGTACTTC
NA,15,TRBV14,TRBJ2-5,NA,CASSQGLALQETQYF,TGTGCCAGCAGCCAAGGGCTAGCGCTCCAAGAGACCCAGTACTTC
few,15,TRBV27,TRBJ2-2,NA,CASRPSGSGTGELFF,TGTGCCAGCAGACCTTCCGGGAGTGGAACCGGGGAGCTGTTTTTT
NA,14,TRBV19,TRBJ2-7,TRBD1,CATQGQGAAYEQYF,TGTGCCACGCAGGGACAGGGGGCGGCCTACGAGCAGTACTTC
NA,13,TRBV18,TRBJ2-5,TRBD1,CASSRGTVETQYF,TGTGCCAGCTCGCGAGGGACAGTGGAGACCCAGTACTTC
once,13,TRBV10-3,TRBJ2-1,NA,CAITRQEDTEQFF,TGTGCCATCACCCGACAGGAGGACACTGAGCAGTTCTTC
NA,15,TRBV9,TRBJ2-5,NA,CASSPLGGAQETQYF,TGTGCCAGCAGCCCATTAGGGGGAGCTCAAGAGACCCAGTACTTC
NA,13,TRBV30,TRBJ1-5,NA,CAWRGTTNQPQHF,TGTGCCTGGAGGGGGACAACAAATCAGCCCCAGCATTTT
once,15,TRBV27,TRBJ1-2,NA,CASSLLDPGIHGYTF,TGTGCCAGCAGTTTACTGGACCCGGGTATACATGGCTACACCTTC
NA,15,TRBV6-5,TRBJ2-3,TRBD2,CASSYGLAGVDTQYF,TGTGCCAGCAGTTACGGACTAGCGGGAGTAGATACGCAGTATTTT
NA,13,TRBV27,TRBJ1-5,NA,CASSLESHQPQHF,TGTGCCAGCAGTTTAGAGTCGCATCAGCCCCAGCATTTT
NA,17,TRBV7-9,TRBJ2-7,NA,CASSLVGLGEYLIEQYF,TGTGCCAGCAGCTTAGTAGGTTTGGGGGAGTACCTGATCGAGCAGTACTTC
NA,14,TRBV7-8,TRBJ1-5,NA,CASSLATGDQPQHF,TGTGCCAGCAGCTTAGCGACAGGAGATCAGCCCCAGCATTTT
NA,13,TRBV5-6,TRBJ2-5,NA,CASSRDLQETQYF,TGTGCCAGCAGTCGGGACTTACAAGAGACCCAGTACTTC
NA,15,TRBV6-4,TRBJ2-1,TRBD1,CASSDSSRGYNEQFF,TGTGCCAGCAGTGACTCCAGCAGGGGGTACAATGAGCAGTTCTTC
NA,15,TRBV19,TRBJ2-1,NA,CASSVRGSSYNEQFF,TGTGCCAGTAGTGTGAGAGGAAGCTCCTACAATGAGCAGTTCTTC
many,15,TRBV5-6,TRBJ2-1,TRBD1,CASSLGDRAYNEQFF,TGTGCCAGCAGCTTGGGGGACAGGGCCTACAATGAGCAGTTCTTC
NA,14,TRBV11-2,TRBJ2-5,TRBD2,CASSPRSGGETQYF,TGTGCCAGCAGCCCGAGAAGCGGGGGGGAGACCCAGTACTTC
many,15,TRBV18,TRBJ2-2,NA,CASSPSGRDTGELFF,TGTGCCAGCTCACCATCAGGGCGGGACACCGGGGAGCTGTTTTTT
once,15,TRBV19,TRBJ1-6,TRBD1,CASSTRDRGGSPLHF,TGTGCCAGTAGTACTCGGGACAGGGGAGGGTCACCCCTCCACTTT
NA,13,TRBV7-2,TRBJ1-5,NA,CASSFWSNQPQHF,TGTGCCAGCAGCTTTTGGTCGAATCAGCCCCAGCATTTT